This record looks at one TCR beta chain sequence and its context. The CDR3 runs to 19 residues. The V gene's germline CDR1 is MNHEY and CDR2 SMNVEV (reference sequence). The V gene lost 5 bases and the J gene lost 0 bases, with 26 bases spanning the gap. These data belong to a study of shared T cell receptors in the human thymus. Assay: immunoSEQ multiplex PCR; the TCRdb copy retains only in-frame clones and omits some. The sample holds hundreds of thousands of clones, approximately 90% seen once. In addition, the sample was reused for a study of human thymus T cells. As that report states: Resections obtained during corrective heart surgery supplied the thymus tissue.

The rearrangement joins TRBV27 to TRBJ2-7; D may be TRBD1 (5 bases). Sequences were obtained from thymocytes. The clonotype was recovered from a boy younger than two with a congenital heart defect. The CDR3 nucleotides read TGTGCCAGCAGTCCCCCCGGCAGGGCCCTTGGGCGGATCTCCTACGAGCAGTACTTC. Protein sequence: CASSPPGRALGRISYEQYF.